This T cell receptor (beta chain) comes out of a study of technical replicates of blood from several donors. Method: immunoSEQ multiplex PCR; TCRdb's copy keeps in-frame clones and lacks some. The sample holds more than 65,000 clones, roughly nine tenths seen once. The CDR3 covers 17 residues. The ends lost 2 bases at V and 3 bases at J; junction bases unmatched: 8. Germline CDR1 reads SGDLS; CDR2 reads YYNGEE. V and J are TRBV9 and TRBJ2-1; TRBD2 agrees at 10 bases. Specimen: T cells isolated from PBMCs. The TCR originated in a human donor in good health. The CDR3 loop is CASSVNPSGRVYNEQFF. CDR3 nucleotide sequence: TGTGCCAGCAGCGTGAACCCTAGCGGGAGAGTCTACAATGAGCAGTTCTTC.